This record covers a single T cell receptor beta chain. Its specificity is not known. A multiplex PCR was run with 60 Vbeta primers and 13 Jbeta primers. The assay was immunoSEQ multiplex PCR, and TCRdb's table has in-frame clones only and misses some. This sample has approximately 110,000 clones; around 76% occur once, and the top ten carry about 7.5%. The sample originates from a study of cytomegalovirus exposure and HLA in healthy donors. The study, taken as a whole, reports: A missense variant in DCLRE1C was later tied to TCR beta V- and J-gene trimming. It was reported that TCR beta sequences correctly inferred the HLA-A and HLA-B alleles for most subjects. Excluded: some indistinguishable V segments such as TRBV6-2 and TRBV6-3. Links to common viral pathogens appeared, in a later analysis, for several of the most significant clusters.

CDR3 length: 16 residues. The V segment lost 2 bases and the J segment 8 bases; nucleotides outside the gene matches: 9. The germline V gene encodes CDR1 WSHSY and CDR2 SAAADI. The chain links TRBV10-2 to TRBJ2-1, with 10 bases aligning to TRBD2. The specimen was PBMCs. The clonotype comes from a middle-aged man in good health and CMV-seropositive. The CDR3: CASSERGGLAFDEQFF. CDR3 nucleotide sequence: TGCGCCAGCAGTGAGCGTGGGGGACTAGCGTTCGATGAGCAGTTCTTC.